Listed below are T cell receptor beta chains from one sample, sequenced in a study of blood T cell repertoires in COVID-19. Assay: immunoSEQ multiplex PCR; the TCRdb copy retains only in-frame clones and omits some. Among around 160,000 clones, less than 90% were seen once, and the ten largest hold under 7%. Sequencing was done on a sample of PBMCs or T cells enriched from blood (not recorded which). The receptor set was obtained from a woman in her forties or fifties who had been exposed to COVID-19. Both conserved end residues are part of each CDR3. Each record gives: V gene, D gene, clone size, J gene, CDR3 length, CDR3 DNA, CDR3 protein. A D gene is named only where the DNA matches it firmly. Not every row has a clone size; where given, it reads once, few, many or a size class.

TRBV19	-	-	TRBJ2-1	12	TGTGCCAGTAGTATCTCCGGGGATGAGCAGTTCTTC	CASSISGDEQFF
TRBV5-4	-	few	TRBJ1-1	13	TGTGCCAGCAGCCTGGTGAACATTAAAGAAGCTTTCTTT	CASSLVNIKEAFF
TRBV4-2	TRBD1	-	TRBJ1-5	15	TGTGCCAGCAGCCAAGTCAGGGGGGCAGGACAGCCCCAGCATTTT	CASSQVRGAGQPQHF
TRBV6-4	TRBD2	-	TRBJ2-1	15	TGTGCCAGCAGTGACGGACTAGCGGGAGCGGGGGAGCAGTTCTTC	CASSDGLAGAGEQFF
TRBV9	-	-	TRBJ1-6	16	TGTGCCAGCAGCGTAGGTATCGGAGCCGGCGATTCACCCCTCCACTTT	CASSVGIGAGDSPLHF
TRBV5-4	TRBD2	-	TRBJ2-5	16	TGTGCCAGCAGCTTGGGGACTAGCGGGAGCCTGGAGACCCAGTACTTC	CASSLGTSGSLETQYF
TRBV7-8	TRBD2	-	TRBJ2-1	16	TGTGCCAGCAGCCCGGTTCCGGGACTAGTGTTCAATGAGCAGTTCTTC	CASSPVPGLVFNEQFF
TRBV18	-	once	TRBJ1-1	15	TGTGCCAGCTCACCTGGTACAGGGCTGATCACTGAAGCTTTCTTT	CASSPGTGLITEAFF
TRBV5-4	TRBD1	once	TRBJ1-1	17	TGTGCCAGCAGCCCACAGACAGGGGCCGAGATGAACACTGAAGCTTTCTTT	CASSPQTGAEMNTEAFF
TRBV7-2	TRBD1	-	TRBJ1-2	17	TGTGCCAGCAGCCACACACCTGGGGACAGGGTATCCTATGGCTACACCTTC	CASSHTPGDRVSYGYTF
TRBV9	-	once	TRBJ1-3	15	TGTGCCAGCAGCGACGGGACAACCTCTGGAAACACCATATATTTT	CASSDGTTSGNTIYF
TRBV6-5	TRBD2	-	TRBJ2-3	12	TGTGCCAGCAAGCGGGAGCCAGATACGCAGTATTTT	CASKREPDTQYF
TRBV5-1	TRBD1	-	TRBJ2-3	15	TGCGCCAGCAGCTTAGGACAGGGGAACACAGATACGCAGTATTTT	CASSLGQGNTDTQYF
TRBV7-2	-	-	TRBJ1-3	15	TGTGCCAGCAGCAATGGACACTTCTCTGGAAACACCATATATTTT	CASSNGHFSGNTIYF
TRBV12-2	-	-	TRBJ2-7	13	TGTGCATGCCGGACAGGGCAACAGGGCGAGCAGTACTTC	CACRTGQQGEQYF
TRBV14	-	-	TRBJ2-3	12	TGTGCCAGCAGCCACCCCTCGGCGGCGCAGTATTTT	CASSHPSAAQYF
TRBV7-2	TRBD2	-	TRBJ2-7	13	TGTGCCAGCAGCTTGGCGGGAGGGTACGAGCAGTACTTC	CASSLAGGYEQYF
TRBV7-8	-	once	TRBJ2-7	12	TGTGCCAGCAGCCGTGCGGGTTACGAGCAGTACTTC	CASSRAGYEQYF
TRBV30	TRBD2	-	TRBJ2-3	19	TGTGCCTGGAGTGTTGGGGGGACTAGCGGGAGGGCCTCGGGCGATACGCAGTATTTT	CAWSVGGTSGRASGDTQYF
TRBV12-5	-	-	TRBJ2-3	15	TGTGCTAGTGGTTTAAGCGCCCAGCCGGGAGATACGCAGTATTTT	CASGLSAQPGDTQYF
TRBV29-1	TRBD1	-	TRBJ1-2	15	TGCAGCGTTGTCGGAGGGGACAGGGGCTCGTATGGCTACACCTTC	CSVVGGDRGSYGYTF
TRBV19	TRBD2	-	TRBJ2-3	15	TGTGCCAGTAGTATACAAGCGGGGGTGGGAGATACGCAGTATTTT	CASSIQAGVGDTQYF
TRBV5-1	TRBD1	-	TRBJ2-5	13	TGCGCCAGCAGCTTGGACAGGGGGCGCCTCACGGACTTC	CASSLDRGRLTDF
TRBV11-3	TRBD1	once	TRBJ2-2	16	TGTGCCAGCAGCCTTGCGGACAGGGTGAACACCGGGGAGCTGTTTTTT	CASSLADRVNTGELFF
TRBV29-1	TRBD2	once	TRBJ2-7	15	TGCAGCGTGGCCCCGGGACTAGCGGGAGGCAACGAGCAGTACTTC	CSVAPGLAGGNEQYF
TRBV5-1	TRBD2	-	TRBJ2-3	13	TGCGCCAGCAGCCCGGGGGGGACAGATACGCAGTATTTT	CASSPGGTDTQYF
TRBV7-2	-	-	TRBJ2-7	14	TGTGCCAGCAGCGCCGACGCCAGGGGCTACGAGCAGTACTTC	CASSADARGYEQYF
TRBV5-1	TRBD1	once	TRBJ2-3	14	TGCGCCAGCAGCCCCAGGACAGGGTCGGATACGCAGTATTTT	CASSPRTGSDTQYF